The 7 T cell receptor beta chains below all came from one sample that was sequenced in a study of Ad26.COV2.S vaccination and SARS-CoV-2 variants. Treatment reported: about 20 received Ad26.COV2.S at low or high dose, single or two shots; roughly 5 received placebo; per-sample allocation not given. The samples date from day 63 after the first vaccine or placebo injection. Sequencing used immunoSEQ multiplex PCR; TCRdb keeps in-frame clones, though not all of them. The sample carries roughly 300,000 clones, around 89% recorded once. Specimen: peripheral blood, collected in a trial of Ad26.COV2.S vaccine versus placebo. The source is a person aged 18-60 years who received the Ad26.COV2.S COVID-19 vaccine or a placebo.

This clone showed up just once. CDR3 residues: CASSLGAGYETQYF. The CDR3 DNA sequence: TGTGCCAGCAGCTTAGGAGCGGGTTACGAGACCCAGTACTTC. The chain carries TRBV11-2 and TRBJ2-5, with D perhaps matching TRBD2 (6 bases). V shed 1 base and J shed 5 bases, with 11 bases lying between them. CDR3 length: 14 residues. Germline CDR1 and CDR2: SGHAT and FQNNGV. Filled out from reference TRBV11-2 and TRBJ2-5, the complete variable domain reads EAGVAQSPRYKIIEKRQSVAFWCNPISGHATLYWYQQILGQGPKLLIQFQNNGVVDDSQLPKDRFSAERLKGVDSTLKIQPAKLEDSAVYLCASSLGAGYETQYFGPGTRLLVL.

The rearrangement joins TRBV4-2 to TRBJ1-1; no reliable D call. V dropped 0 bases and J dropped 0 bases, with 11 bases sitting between them. The germline gives CDR1 LGHNA, CDR2 YNFKEQ. The CDR3 runs to 16 residues. CDR3 amino acids: CASSQDYQAMNTEAFF. The CDR3 DNA reads TGTGCCAGCAGCCAAGATTACCAGGCAATGAACACTGAAGCTTTCTTT.

V is TRBV5-4 and J is TRBJ2-7, with 8 bases identical to TRBD1. The CDR3 covers 14 residues. The junction had 5 bases not matched to a gene; V was cut back by 0 bases and J by 6 bases. Germline V gene sequence: CDR1 SGHNT, CDR2 YYREEE (reference sequence). For the CDR3, the DNA is TGTGCCAGCAGCTTGGACAGGGGGGAAGCCGAGCAGTACTTC. Protein sequence: CASSLDRGEAEQYF.

This chain connects TRBV9 to TRBJ1-1; D remains unclear. The length of the CDR3 is 15 residues. From germline, CDR1 is SGDLS and CDR2 YYNGEE. V lost 0 bases and J 4 bases, leaving 13 bases between the germline ends. CDR3 DNA: TGTGCCAGCAGCGTAGGGTTGGACGGAACCACTGAAGCTTTCTTT. This sequence encodes CASSVGLDGTTEAFF.

Written as DNA, the CDR3 is TGCAGCGCCCGCACGGGACAGGGTACTGAAAAACTGTTTTTT. Encoded protein: CSARTGQGTEKLFF. V usage is TRBV29-1 and J usage is TRBJ1-4; 9 positions agree with TRBD1. Trimming at V came to 7 bases and at J to 7 bases, leaving 10 bases not matched to a gene. The CDR3 is 14 amino acids. Germline CDR1 and CDR2: SQVTM and ANQGSEA.

V usage is TRBV24-1 and J usage is TRBJ1-1; D is uncertain. Germline values: CDR1 KGHDR, CDR2 SFDVKD. The length of the CDR3 is 14 residues. The V gene lost 5 bases and the J gene lost 4 bases, with 13 bases spanning the gap. CDR3 amino acids: CATSVGDVSTEAFF. Written as DNA, the CDR3 is TGTGCCACCAGTGTCGGGGATGTAAGCACTGAAGCTTTCTTT.

The chain is built from TRBV6-5 and TRBJ1-2, with a possible D match to TRBD1 (5 bases). Germline loops: CDR1 MNHEY, CDR2 SVGAGI. The CDR3 runs to 14 residues. V was clipped by 10 bases and J by 3 bases, with 18 bases between them. This chain's CDR3 is CANSPMQGDYGYTF. In DNA form, the CDR3 reads TGTGCCAACAGCCCGATGCAGGGTGACTATGGCTACACCTTC.